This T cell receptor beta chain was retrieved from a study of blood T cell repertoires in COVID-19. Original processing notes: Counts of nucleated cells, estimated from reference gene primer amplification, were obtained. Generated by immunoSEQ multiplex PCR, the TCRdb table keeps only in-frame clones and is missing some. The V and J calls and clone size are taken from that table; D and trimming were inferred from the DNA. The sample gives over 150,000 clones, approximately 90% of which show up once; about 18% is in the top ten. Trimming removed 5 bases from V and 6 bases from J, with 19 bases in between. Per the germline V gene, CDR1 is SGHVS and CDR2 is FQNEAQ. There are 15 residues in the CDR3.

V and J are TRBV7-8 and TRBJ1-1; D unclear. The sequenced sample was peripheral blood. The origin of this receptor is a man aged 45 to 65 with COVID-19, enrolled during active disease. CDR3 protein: CASSLHREVLPEAFF. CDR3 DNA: TGTGCCAGCAGCCTCCACCGGGAGGTCTTACCTGAAGCTTTCTTT.